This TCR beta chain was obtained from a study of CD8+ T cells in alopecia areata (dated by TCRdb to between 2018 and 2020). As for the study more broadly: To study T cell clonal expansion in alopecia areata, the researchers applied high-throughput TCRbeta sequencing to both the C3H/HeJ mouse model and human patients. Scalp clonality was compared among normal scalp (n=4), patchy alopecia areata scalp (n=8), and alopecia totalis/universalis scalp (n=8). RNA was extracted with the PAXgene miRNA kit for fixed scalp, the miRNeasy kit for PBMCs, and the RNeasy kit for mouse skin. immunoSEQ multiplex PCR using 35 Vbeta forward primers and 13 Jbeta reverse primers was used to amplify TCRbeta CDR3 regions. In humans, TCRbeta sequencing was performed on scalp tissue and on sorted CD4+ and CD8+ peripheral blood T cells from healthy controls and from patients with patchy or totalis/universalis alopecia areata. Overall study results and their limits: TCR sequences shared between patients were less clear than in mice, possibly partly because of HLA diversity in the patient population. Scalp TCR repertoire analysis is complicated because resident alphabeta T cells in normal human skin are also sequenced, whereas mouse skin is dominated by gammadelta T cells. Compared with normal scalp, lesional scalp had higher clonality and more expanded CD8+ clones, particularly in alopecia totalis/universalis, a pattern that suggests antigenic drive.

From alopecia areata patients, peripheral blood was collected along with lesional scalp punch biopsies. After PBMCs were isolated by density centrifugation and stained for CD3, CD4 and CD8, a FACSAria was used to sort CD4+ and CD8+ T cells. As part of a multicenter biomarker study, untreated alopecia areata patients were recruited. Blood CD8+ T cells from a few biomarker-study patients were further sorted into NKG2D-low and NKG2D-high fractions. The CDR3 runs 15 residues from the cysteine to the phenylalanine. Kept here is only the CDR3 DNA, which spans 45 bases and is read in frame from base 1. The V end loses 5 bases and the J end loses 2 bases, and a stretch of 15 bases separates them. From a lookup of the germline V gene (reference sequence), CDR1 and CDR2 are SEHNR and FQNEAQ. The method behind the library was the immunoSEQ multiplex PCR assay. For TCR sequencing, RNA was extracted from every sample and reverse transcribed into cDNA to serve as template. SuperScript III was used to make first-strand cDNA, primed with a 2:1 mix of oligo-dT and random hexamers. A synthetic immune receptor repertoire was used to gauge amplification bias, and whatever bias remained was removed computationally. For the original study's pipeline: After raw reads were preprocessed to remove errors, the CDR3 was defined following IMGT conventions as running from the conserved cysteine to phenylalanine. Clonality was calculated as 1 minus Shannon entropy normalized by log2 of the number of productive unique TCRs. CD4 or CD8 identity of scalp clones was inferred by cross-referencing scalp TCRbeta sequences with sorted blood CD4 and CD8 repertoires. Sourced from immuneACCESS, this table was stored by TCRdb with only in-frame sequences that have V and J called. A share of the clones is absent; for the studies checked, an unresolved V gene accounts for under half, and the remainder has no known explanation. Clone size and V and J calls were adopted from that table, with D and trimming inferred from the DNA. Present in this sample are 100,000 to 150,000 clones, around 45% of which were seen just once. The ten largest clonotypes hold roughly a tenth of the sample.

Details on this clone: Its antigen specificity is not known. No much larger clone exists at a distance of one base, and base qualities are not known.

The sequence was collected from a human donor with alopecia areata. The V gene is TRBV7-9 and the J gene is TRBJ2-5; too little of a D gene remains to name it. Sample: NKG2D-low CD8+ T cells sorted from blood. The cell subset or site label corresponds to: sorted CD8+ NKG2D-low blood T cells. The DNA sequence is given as TGTGCCAGCAGCCCCCGGCAGAGACAACAAGAGACCCAGTACTTC. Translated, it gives CASSPRQRQQETQYF.